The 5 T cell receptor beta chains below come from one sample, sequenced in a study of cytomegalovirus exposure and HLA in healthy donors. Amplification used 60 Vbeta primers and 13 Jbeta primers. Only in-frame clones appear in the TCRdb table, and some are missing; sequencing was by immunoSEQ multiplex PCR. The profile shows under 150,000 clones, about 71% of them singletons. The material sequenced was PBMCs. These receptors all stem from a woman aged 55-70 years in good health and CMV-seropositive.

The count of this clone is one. The CDR3 DNA sequence: TGTGCCAGCTCACCGCAGCTCACGGGGAAGGATGGCTACACCTTC. Residues: CASSPQLTGKDGYTF. The chain combines TRBV18 with TRBJ1-2; D uncertain. The germline V gene encodes CDR1 KGHSH and CDR2 LQKENI. V was shortened by 3 bases and J by 6 bases, with 17 bases between the two germline ends. CDR3 length equals 15 residues.

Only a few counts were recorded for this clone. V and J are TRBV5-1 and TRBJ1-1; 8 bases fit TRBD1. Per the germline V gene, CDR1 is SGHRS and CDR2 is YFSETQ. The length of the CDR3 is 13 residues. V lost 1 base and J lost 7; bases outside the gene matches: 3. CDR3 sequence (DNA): TGCGCCAGCAGCTTGACCGGGACAGGTGAAGCTTTCTTT. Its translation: CASSLTGTGEAFF.

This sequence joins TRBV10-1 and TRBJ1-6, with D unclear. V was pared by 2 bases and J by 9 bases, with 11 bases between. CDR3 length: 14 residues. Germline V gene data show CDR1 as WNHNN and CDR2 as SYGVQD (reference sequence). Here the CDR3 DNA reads TGCGCCAGCAGTGAGGATTTACTCGGTTCACCCCTCCACTTT. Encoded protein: CASSEDLLGSPLHF.

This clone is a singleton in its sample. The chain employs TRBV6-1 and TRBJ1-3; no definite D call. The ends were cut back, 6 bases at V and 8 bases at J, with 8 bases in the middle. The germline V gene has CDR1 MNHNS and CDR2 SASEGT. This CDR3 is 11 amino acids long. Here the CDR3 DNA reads TGTGCCAGCAGAACAGCGGACACCATATATTTT. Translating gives CASRTADTIYF.

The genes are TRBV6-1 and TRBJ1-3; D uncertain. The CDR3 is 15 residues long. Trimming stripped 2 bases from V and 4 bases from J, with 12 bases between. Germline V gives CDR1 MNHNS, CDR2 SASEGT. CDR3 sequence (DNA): TGTGCCAGCAGTGAAAGTTTGGGCCTCGGAAACACCATATATTTT. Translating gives CASSESLGLGNTIYF.